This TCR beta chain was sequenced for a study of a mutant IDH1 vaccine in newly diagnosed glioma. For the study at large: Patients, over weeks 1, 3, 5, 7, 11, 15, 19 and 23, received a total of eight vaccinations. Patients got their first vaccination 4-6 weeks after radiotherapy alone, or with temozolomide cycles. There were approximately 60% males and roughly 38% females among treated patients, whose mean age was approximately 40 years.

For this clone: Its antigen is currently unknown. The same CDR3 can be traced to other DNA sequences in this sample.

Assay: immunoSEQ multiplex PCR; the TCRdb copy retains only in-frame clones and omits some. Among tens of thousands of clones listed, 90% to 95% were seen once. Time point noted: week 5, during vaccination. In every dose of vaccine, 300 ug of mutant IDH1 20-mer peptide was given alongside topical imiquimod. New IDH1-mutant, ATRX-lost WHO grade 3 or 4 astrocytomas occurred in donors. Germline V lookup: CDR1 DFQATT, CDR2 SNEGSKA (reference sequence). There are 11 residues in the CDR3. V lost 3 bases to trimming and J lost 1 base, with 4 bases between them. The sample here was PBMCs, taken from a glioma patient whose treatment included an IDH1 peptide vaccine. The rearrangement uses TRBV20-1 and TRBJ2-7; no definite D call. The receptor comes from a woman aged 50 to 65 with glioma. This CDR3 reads CSARESYEQYF. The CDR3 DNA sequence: TGCAGTGCTAGGGAATCCTACGAGCAGTACTTC.